Shown below are 2 T cell receptor delta chains from a single sample sequenced in a study of Vδ1+ human thymocytes. Extracted RNA was reverse transcribed into cDNA. Multiplex PCR used pooled V-gene forward primers and a constant-region reverse primer to amplify CDR3s. TCRdb re-called the multiplex PCR reads through CATT. The top ten hold roughly 1% of the sample, which has approximately 24,000 delta-chain clones, under 8% seen once. Antigens for these TCRs are unknown. Study-level results: Thymic TRG and TRD repertoires appeared highly polyclonal.

Sequencing input: Vdelta1+ gamma-delta thymocytes from the thymus. Subset noted: FACS-sorted CD3+ TCRalphabeta- TCRVdelta1+ TCRVdelta2- thymocytes. The receptors stem from a girl under three years old who had congenital heart surgery.

The chain uses TRDV1 and TRDJ1, with no clear D. The CDR3 length is 16 residues. The germline V gene encodes CDR1 TSWWSYY and CDR2 QGS. V was cut by 0 bases and J by 2 bases, with 13 bases left in between. The CDR3 region has the DNA TGTGCTCTTGGGGAACTTTTCCGTTTCGGGACCGATAAACTCATCTTT. Translating it yields CALGELFRFGTDKLIF.

The chain recombines TRDV1 with TRDJ1, with D unclear. Germline V gives CDR1 TSWWSYY, CDR2 QGS. The CDR3 contains 14 residues. Trimming pared 1 base from V and 2 bases from J, leaving 8 bases between. CDR3 coding DNA: TGTGCTCTTGGGGAACCCCCGGAAACCGATAAACTCATCTTT. It codes for CALGEPPETDKLIF.